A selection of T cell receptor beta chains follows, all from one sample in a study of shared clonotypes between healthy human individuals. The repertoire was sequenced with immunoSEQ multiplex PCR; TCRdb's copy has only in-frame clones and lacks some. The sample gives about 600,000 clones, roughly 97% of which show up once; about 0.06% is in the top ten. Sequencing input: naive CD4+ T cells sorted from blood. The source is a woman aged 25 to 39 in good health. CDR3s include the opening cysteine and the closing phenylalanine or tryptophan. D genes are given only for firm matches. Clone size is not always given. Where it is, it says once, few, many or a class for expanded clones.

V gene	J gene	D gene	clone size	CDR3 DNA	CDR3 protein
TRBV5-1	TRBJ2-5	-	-	TGCGCCAGCAGCCGGGCCTACGATCAAGAGACCCAGTACTTC	CASSRAYDQETQYF
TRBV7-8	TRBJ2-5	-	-	TGTGCCAGCAGCTCCCGTATGGGGCCGCGGGCTATGGAGACCCAGTACTTC	CASSSRMGPRAMETQYF
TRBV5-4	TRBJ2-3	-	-	TGTGCCAGCAGCCCCGGGGTAGCGGGCACAGATACGCAGTATTTT	CASSPGVAGTDTQYF
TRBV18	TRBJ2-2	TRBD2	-	TGTGCCAGCTCAAGTAGCGGGACCGAGAACACCGGGGAGCTGTTTTTT	CASSSSGTENTGELFF
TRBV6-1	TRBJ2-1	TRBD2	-	TGTGCCAGCAGTGAGTCCGGCGCATCGCGGGAGAGGTTAAATGAGCAGTTCTTC	CASSESGASRERLNEQFF
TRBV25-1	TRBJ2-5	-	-	TGTGCCAGCAGTGACAGGGAAGAGACCCAGTACTTC	CASSDREETQYF
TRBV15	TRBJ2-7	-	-	TGTGCCACCAGCAGAGACCCGCGAGGGGCCCCTTACTACGAGCAGTACTTC	CATSRDPRGAPYYEQYF
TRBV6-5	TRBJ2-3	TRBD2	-	TGTGCCAGCAGGACACTAGCGGGAGGTACAGATACGCAGTATTTT	CASRTLAGGTDTQYF
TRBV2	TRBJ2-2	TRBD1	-	TGTGCCAGCCGACGACAGGGTTTACCCGGGGAGCTGTTTTTT	CASRRQGLPGELFF
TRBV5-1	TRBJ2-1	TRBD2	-	TGCGCCAGCAGAGAGGTAGCGGGGGATTACAATGAGCAGTTCTTC	CASREVAGDYNEQFF
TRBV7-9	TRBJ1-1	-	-	TGTGCCAGCAGCTTAGCGAAAACTTCGGGACGGGAGAACACTGAAGCTTTCTTT	CASSLAKTSGRENTEAFF
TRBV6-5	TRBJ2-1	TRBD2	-	TGTGCCAGCAGACCAGCGGGAGGTTTAAATGAGCAGTTCTTC	CASRPAGGLNEQFF
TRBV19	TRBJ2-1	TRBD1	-	TGTGCCAGTAGTGCCCCCGGGACAGGGTATTACAATGAGCAGTTCTTC	CASSAPGTGYYNEQFF
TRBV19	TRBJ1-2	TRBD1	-	TGTGCCAGTACTCATATCGTACAGGGGCCCTATGGCTACACCTTC	CASTHIVQGPYGYTF
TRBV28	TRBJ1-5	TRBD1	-	TGTGCCAGCAGTTCTATCCGCGGGACAGTAAGACTAGGAGGCAATCAGCCCCAGCATTTT	CASSSIRGTVRLGGNQPQHF
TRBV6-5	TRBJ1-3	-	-	TGTGCCAGCAGAGGGACCATCGCCGGAAACACCATATATTTT	CASRGTIAGNTIYF
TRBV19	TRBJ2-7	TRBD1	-	TGTGCCAGTAGTAGATCCGGGACAGGGACCTACGAGCAGTACTTC	CASSRSGTGTYEQYF
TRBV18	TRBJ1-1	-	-	TGTGCCAGCTCGCCTGTGGGGGACAAAGCTTTCTTT	CASSPVGDKAFF
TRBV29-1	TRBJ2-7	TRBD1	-	TGCAGCGTTGGCGCCTTAGTGGACAGGCCTTCCTACGAGCAGTACTTC	CSVGALVDRPSYEQYF
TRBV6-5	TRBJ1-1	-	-	TGTGCCAGCACCCAAAGTGGTTCCAACACTGAAGCTTTCTTT	CASTQSGSNTEAFF
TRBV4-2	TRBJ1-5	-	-	TGTGCCAGCAGCCAAGAAATCCGCAGAGGGGATCAGCCCCAGCATTTT	CASSQEIRRGDQPQHF
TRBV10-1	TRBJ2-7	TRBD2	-	TGCGCCAGCTCCATTAGCGGGAGAGCCCCCTACGAGCAGTACTTC	CASSISGRAPYEQYF
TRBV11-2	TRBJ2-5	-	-	TGTGCCAGCAGCTTAGAGGTGGGATTCCAAGAGACCCAGTACTTC	CASSLEVGFQETQYF
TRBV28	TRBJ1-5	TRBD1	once	TGTGCCAGCAGTTTAAGACAGGGGGCTGGGTCCAATCAGCCCCAGCATTTT	CASSLRQGAGSNQPQHF
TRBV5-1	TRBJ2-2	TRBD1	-	TGCGCCAGCAGCTTGCGGACAGGGGGATTGGCCGGGGAGCTGTTTTTT	CASSLRTGGLAGELFF
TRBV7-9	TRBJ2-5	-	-	TGTGCCAGCATAGGTTTAGGCATTTGGGAGACCCAGTACTTC	CASIGLGIWETQYF
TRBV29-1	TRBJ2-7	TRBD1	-	TGCAGCGTTGCAGGGGCAGGGGGCGGAGAGCAGTACTTC	CSVAGAGGGEQYF
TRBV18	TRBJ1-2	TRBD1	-	TGTGCCAGCTCACCGGCGGACAGGGGGCGAAATGGCTACACCTTC	CASSPADRGRNGYTF
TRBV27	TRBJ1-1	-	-	TGTGCCAGCAGTTCCGCCCGACTCTCGGGACAGAACACTGAAGCTTTCTTT	CASSSARLSGQNTEAFF
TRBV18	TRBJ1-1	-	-	TGTGCCAGCTCACCTTTGGAAGACAGGGAAGCTTTCTTT	CASSPLEDREAFF
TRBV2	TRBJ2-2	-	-	TGTGCCAGCAAAGGGGTTGGACCTGGTGCCTTCTCGAACACCGGGGAGCTGTTTTTT	CASKGVGPGAFSNTGELFF
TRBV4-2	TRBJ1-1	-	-	TGTGCCAGCAGCCAAGATTCGTGGGTACGTAACACTGAAGCTTTCTTT	CASSQDSWVRNTEAFF
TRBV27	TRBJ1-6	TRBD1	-	TGTGCCAGCAGGGGGAGGGGACAGGCGTTAAGCTCCTATAATTCACCCCTCCACTTT	CASRGRGQALSSYNSPLHF
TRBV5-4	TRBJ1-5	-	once	TGTGCCAGCAGCCAAGAGGGTGGTACTGATAGCAATCAGCCCCAGCATTTT	CASSQEGGTDSNQPQHF
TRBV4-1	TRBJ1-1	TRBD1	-	TGCGCCAGCAGCCAAGGTCCCCAACAGGGGGCGTACACTGAAGCTTTCTTT	CASSQGPQQGAYTEAFF
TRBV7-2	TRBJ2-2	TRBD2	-	TGTGCCAGCAGCGGGACTAGCGGGAGGACCGGGGAGCTGTTTTTT	CASSGTSGRTGELFF
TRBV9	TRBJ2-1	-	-	TGTGCCAGCAGCCCCGAGGGATTTTCCTACAATGAGCAGTTCTTC	CASSPEGFSYNEQFF
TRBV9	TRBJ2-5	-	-	TGTGCCAGCAGCGTACAGGGGACCCAAGAGACCCAGTACTTC	CASSVQGTQETQYF
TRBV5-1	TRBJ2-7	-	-	TGCGCCAGCAGCTTGGCCGGGAACGAGCAGTACTTC	CASSLAGNEQYF
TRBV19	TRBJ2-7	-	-	TGTGCCAGTAGTATTGGGGGTGGAGTGGGCGAGCAGTACTTC	CASSIGGGVGEQYF
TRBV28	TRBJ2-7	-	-	TGTGCCAGCAGTTCCGCCCTATACGAGCAGTACTTC	CASSSALYEQYF